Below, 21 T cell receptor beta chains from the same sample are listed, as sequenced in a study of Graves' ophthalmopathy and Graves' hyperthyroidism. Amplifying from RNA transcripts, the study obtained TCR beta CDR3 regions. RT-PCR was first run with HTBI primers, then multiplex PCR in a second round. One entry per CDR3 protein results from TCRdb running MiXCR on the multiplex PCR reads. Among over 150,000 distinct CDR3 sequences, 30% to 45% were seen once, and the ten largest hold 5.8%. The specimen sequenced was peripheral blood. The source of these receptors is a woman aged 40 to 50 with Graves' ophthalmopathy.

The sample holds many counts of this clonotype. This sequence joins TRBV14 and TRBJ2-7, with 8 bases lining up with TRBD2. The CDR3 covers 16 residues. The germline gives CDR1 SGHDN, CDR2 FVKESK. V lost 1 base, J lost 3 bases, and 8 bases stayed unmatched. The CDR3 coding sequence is TGTGCCAGCAGCCAAGGGGCCGGGAGGGCGGACTACGAGCAGTACTTC. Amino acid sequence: CASSQGAGRADYEQYF.

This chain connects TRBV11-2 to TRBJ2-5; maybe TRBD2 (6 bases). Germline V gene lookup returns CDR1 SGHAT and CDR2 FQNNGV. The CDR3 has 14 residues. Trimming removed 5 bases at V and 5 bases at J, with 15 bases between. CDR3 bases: TGTGCCAGCAGCCCAGACCTGAGCGGGGAGACCCAGTACTTC. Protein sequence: CASSPDLSGETQYF.

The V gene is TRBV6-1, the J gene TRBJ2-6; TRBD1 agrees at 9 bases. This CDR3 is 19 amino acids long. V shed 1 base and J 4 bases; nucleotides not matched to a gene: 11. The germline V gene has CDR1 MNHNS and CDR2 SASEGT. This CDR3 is CASSEEGTGLILGANVLTF. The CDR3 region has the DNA TGTGCCAGCAGTGAAGAAGGGACAGGGTTAATTTTGGGGGCCAACGTCCTGACTTTC.

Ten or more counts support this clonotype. DNA for the CDR3: TGTGCCAGCTCCCAAGAGAGGGCTGGGGCCAACGTCCTGACTTTC. This sequence encodes CASSQERAGANVLTF. This sequence joins TRBV18 and TRBJ2-6; a weak D match, TRBD2 (5 bases). V was cut by 6 bases and J by 2 bases, with 11 bases left in between. The CDR3 contains 15 residues. In germline, CDR1 is KGHSH, CDR2 LQKENI. The full variable domain, rest sourced from reference TRBV18 and TRBJ2-6, is NAGVMQNPRHLVRRRGQEARLRCSPMKGHSHVYWYRQLPEEGLKFMVYLQKENIIDESGMPKERFSAEFPKEGPSILRIQQVVRGDSAAYFCASSQERAGANVLTFGAGSRLTVL.

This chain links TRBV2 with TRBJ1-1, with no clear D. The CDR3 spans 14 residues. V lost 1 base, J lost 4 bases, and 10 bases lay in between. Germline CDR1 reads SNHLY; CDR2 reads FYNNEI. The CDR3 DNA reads TGTGCCAGCAGTGAAGGAGTACTCGCCACTGAAGCTTTCTTT. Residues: CASSEGVLATEAFF.

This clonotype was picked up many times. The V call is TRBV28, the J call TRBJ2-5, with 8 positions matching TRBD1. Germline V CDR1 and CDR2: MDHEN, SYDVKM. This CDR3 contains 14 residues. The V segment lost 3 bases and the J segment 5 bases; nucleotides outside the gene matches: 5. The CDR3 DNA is TGTGCCAGCAGTTTGCGTCAGGGGGCGGAGACCCAGTACTTC. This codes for CASSLRQGAETQYF. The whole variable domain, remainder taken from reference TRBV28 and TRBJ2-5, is DVKVTQSSRYLVKRTGEKVFLECVQDMDHENMFWYRQDPGLGLRLIYFSYDVKMKEKGDIPEGYSVSREKKERFSLILESASTNQTSMYLCASSLRQGAETQYFGPGTRLLVL.

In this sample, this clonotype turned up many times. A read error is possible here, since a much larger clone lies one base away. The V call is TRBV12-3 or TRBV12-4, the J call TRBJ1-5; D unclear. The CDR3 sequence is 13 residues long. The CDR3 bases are TGTGCCAGCAGTTTAGCCCTCAATCAGCCCCTGCATTTT. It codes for CASSLALNQPLHF.

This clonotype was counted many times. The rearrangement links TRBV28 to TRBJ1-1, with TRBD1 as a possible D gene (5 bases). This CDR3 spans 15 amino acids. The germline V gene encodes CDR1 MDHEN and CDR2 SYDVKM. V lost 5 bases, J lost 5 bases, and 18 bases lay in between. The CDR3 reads CASSPPGGGRTEAFF. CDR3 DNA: TGTGCCAGCAGTCCTCCCGGGGGGGGTAGGACTGAAGCTTTCTTT.

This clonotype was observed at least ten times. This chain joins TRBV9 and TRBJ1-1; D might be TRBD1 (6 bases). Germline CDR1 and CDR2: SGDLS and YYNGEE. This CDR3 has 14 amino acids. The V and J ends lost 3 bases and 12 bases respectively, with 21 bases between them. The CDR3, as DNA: TGTGCCAGCAGCGAAACCGGGGGCTTGACGCGGACTTTCTTT. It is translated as CASSETGGLTRTFF.

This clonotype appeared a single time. CDR3 sequence: CASSYGLHLNTEAFF. The CDR3 nucleotides read TGTGCCAGCAGTTACGGGTTGCATCTGAACACTGAAGCTTTCTTT. The chain uses TRBV6-2 or TRBV6-3 and TRBJ1-1; D remains ambiguous. The CDR3 contains 15 residues. V lost 2 bases, J lost 0 bases, and 10 bases lay in between. Germline V gene sequence: CDR1 MNHEY, CDR2 SVGEGT.

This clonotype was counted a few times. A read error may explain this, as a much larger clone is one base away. The CDR3 nucleotides are TGTGCCAGCACGGAGAACTGCCAGCCCCAGCATTTT. It translates to CASTENCQPQHF. The chain employs TRBV6-1 and TRBJ1-5; D is unresolved. The germline V gene encodes CDR1 MNHNS and CDR2 SASEGT. V lost 7 bases and J 7 bases, leaving 11 bases between the germline ends. CDR3 length equals 12 residues.

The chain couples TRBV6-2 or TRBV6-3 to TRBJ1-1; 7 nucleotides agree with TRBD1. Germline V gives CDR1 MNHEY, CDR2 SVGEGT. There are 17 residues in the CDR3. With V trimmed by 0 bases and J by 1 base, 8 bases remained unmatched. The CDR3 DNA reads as TGTGCCAGCAGTTACTCGAATTGGGGACAGAAGAACACTGAAGCTTTCTTT. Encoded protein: CASSYSNWGQKNTEAFF.

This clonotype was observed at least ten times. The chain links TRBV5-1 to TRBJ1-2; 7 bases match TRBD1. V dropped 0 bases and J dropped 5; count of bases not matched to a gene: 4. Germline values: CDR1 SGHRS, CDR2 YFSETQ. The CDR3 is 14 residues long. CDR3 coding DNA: TGCGCCAGCAGCTTGGAGGGGGCCGGGTATGGCTACACCTTC. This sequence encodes CASSLEGAGYGYTF.

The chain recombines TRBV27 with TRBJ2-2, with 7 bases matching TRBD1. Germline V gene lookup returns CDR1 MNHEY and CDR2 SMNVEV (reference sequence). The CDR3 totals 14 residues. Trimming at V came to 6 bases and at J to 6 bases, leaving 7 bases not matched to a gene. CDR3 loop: CASSPTGSPGELFF. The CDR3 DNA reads TGTGCCAGCAGCCCGACAGGGAGCCCCGGGGAGCTGTTTTTT.

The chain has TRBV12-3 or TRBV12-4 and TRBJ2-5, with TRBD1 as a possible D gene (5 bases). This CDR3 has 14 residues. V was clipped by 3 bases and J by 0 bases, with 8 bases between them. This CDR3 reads CASSLGQHQETQYF. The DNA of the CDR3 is TGTGCCAGCAGTTTGGGGCAGCACCAAGAGACCCAGTACTTC.

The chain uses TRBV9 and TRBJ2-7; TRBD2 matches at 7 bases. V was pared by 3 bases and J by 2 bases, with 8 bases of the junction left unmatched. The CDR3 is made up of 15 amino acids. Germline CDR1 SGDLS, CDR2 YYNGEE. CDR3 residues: CASSAHSGKTYEQYF. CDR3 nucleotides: TGTGCCAGCAGCGCCCACAGCGGGAAGACCTACGAGCAGTACTTC.

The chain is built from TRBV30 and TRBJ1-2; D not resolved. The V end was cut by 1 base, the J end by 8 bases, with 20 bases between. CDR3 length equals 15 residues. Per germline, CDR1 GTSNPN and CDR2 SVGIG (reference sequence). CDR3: CAWSGPSPLSRGYTF. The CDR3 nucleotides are TGTGCCTGGAGTGGTCCATCCCCGCTATCAAGGGGCTACACCTTC.

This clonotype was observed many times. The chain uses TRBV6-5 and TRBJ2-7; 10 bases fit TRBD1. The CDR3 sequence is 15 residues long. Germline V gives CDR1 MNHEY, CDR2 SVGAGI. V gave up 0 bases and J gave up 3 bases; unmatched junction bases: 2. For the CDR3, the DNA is TGTGCCAGCAGTTACTCGACAGGGGGCTTCTACGAGCAGTACTTC. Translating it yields CASSYSTGGFYEQYF.

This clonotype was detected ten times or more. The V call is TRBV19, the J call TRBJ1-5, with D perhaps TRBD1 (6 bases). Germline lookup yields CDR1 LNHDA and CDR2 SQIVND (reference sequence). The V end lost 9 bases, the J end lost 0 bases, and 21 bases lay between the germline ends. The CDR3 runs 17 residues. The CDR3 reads CASSPLGGSFSNQPQHF. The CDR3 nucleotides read TGTGCCAGCAGTCCCCTTGGGGGCAGTTTTAGCAATCAGCCCCAGCATTTT. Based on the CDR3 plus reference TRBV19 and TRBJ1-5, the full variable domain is DGGITQSPKYLFRKEGQNVTLSCEQNLNHDAMYWYRQDPGQGLRLIYYSQIVNDFQKGDIAEGYSVSREKKESFPLTVTSAQKNPTAFYLCASSPLGGSFSNQPQHFGDGTRLSIL.

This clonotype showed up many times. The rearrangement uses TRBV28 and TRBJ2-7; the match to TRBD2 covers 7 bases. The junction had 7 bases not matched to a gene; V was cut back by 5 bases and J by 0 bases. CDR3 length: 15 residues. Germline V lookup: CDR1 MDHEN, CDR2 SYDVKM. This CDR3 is CASSPSGATSYEQYF. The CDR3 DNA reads TGTGCCAGCAGTCCGAGCGGGGCCACCTCCTACGAGCAGTACTTC.

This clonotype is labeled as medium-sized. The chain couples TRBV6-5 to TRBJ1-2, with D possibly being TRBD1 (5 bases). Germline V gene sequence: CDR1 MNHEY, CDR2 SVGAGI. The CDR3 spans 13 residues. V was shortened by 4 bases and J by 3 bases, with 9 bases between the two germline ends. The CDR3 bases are TGTGCCAGCAGTTCCGGACATTACTATGGCTACACCTTC. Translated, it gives CASSSGHYYGYTF.